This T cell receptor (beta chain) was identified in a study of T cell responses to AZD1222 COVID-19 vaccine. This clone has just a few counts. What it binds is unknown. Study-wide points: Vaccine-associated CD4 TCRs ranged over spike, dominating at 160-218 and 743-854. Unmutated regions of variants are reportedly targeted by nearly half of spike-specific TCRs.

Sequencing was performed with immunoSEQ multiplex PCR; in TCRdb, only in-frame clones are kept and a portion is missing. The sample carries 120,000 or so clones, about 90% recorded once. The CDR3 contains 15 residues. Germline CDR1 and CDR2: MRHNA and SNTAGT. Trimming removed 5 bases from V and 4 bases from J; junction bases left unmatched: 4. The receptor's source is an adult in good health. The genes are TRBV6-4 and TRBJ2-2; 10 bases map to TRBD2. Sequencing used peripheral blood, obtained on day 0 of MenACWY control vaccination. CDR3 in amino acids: CASSPSGSVTGELFF. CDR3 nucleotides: TGTGCCAGCAGTCCTAGCGGGAGTGTCACCGGGGAGCTGTTTTTT.